A selection of T cell receptor beta chains follows, all from one sample in a study of shared clonotypes between healthy human individuals. The method was immunoSEQ multiplex PCR; TCRdb's version includes in-frame clones alone and lacks a portion of them. The table records around 990,000 clones, roughly 77% of them present only once. Sequencing input: memory CD4+ T cells from PBMCs. These receptors came from a man aged 18 to 30 in good health. Some clones in this sample may be carry-over from other donors' samples. CDR3s include the opening cysteine and the closing phenylalanine or tryptophan. A D gene is named only where the DNA matches it firmly. Not all rows give a size; the values are once, few, many and, for expanded clones, a class.

>TRBJ2-2|TRBV5-1|TRBD2|-
TGCGCCAGCAGCGAAACTAGCGGGAGGGACGGGGAGCTGTTTTTT
CASSETSGRDGELFF
>TRBJ1-2|TRBV5-1|-|few
TGCGCCAGCAGCTTAACAACTGACTATGGCTACACCTTC
CASSLTTDYGYTF
>TRBJ2-2|TRBV7-2|-|few
TGTGCCAGCAGCTTAAGACGCACCGGGGAGCTGTTTTTT
CASSLRRTGELFF
>TRBJ2-7|TRBV6-4|-|-
TGTGCCAGCAGTGACTTATCTAGCCCCGCTTACGAGCAGTACTTC
CASSDLSSPAYEQYF
>TRBJ1-4|TRBV5-6|-|-
TGTGCCAGCAGCTTGTCCGGCCTTAATGAAAAACTGTTTTTT
CASSLSGLNEKLFF
>TRBJ1-2|TRBV28|-|-
TGTGCCAGCAGGATAGCAATCGGGGCTAACTATGGCTACACCTTC
CASRIAIGANYGYTF
>TRBJ2-1|TRBV10-3|-|-
TGTGCCATCAGTGAGCATCCAAATGAGCAGTTCTTC
CAISEHPNEQFF
>TRBJ2-1|TRBV7-8|TRBD2|-
TGTGCCAGCAGCTTAGTTCGACTAGCGGGAGGGTTCGTCAATGAGCAGTTCTTC
CASSLVRLAGGFVNEQFF
>TRBJ2-7|TRBV6-1|-|-
TGTGCCAGCAGCCGGGACTTTTACGAGCAGTACTTC
CASSRDFYEQYF
>TRBJ2-5|TRBV20-1|-|-
TGCAGTCCGACTGGAGCCGGGACCCAGTACTTC
CSPTGAGTQYF
>TRBJ2-3|TRBV5-5|-|-
TGTGCCAGCAGCGCCCGCATCCGCGGGTCTACAGATACGCAGTATTTT
CASSARIRGSTDTQYF
>TRBJ2-7|TRBV28|-|-
TGTGCCAGCAGTTTAGCTCGGGCAGAGCAGTACTTC
CASSLARAEQYF
>TRBJ1-1|TRBV7-2|-|once
TGTGCCAGCGGGACAAGGAAAAACACTGAAGCTTTCTTT
CASGTRKNTEAFF
>TRBJ2-2|TRBV11-1|-|-
TGTGCCAGCAGCTTCGGCAGACACACCGGGGAGCTGTTTTTT
CASSFGRHTGELFF
>TRBJ2-2|TRBV28|-|once
TGTGCCAGCAGTTTACCCTCTAGAGGGGAGCTGTTTTTT
CASSLPSRGELFF
>TRBJ1-2|TRBV2|-|-
TGTGCCAGCAGTGAAGTTTACGTGGACTATGGCTACACCTTC
CASSEVYVDYGYTF
>TRBJ1-4|TRBV5-5|-|-
TGTGCCAGCAGCCCACAGGCGAGTAATGAAAAACTGTTTTTT
CASSPQASNEKLFF
>TRBJ2-4|TRBV11-3|TRBD1|few
TGTGCCAGCAGCTTTGACAGGGGTCTAGCCAAAAACATTCAGTACTTC
CASSFDRGLAKNIQYF
>TRBJ1-5|TRBV6-6|TRBD1|once
TGTGCCAGCAGTTACGGACAGGGGAATCAGCCCCAGCATTTT
CASSYGQGNQPQHF
>TRBJ2-7|TRBV28|-|-
TGTGCCAGCAGTTATAGGCACGAGCAGTACTTC
CASSYRHEQYF
>TRBJ2-2|TRBV5-6|TRBD1|-
TGTGCCAGCAGCGGTTGGGACAGGGGGGACACCGGGGAGCTGTTTTTT
CASSGWDRGDTGELFF
>TRBJ2-1|TRBV29-1|TRBD1|-
TGCAGCGTTGTGGGACAGGGGGACAATGAGCAGTTCTTC
CSVVGQGDNEQFF
>TRBJ2-5|TRBV6-5|TRBD1|many
TGTGCCAGCAGTTACCGAACAGGGGGACAAGAGACCCAGTACTTC
CASSYRTGGQETQYF
>TRBJ1-2|TRBV19|TRBD1|-
TGTGCCAGTAGTATACGGACAGGGAGGGAGTCTGGCTACACCTTC
CASSIRTGRESGYTF
>TRBJ1-2|TRBV30|-|-
TGTGCCTGGAGTAAGGAATCCTATGGCTACACCTTC
CAWSKESYGYTF
>TRBJ2-7|TRBV11-3|-|-
TGTGCCAGCAGCTTAGATGGCTACGAGCAGTACTTC
CASSLDGYEQYF
>TRBJ2-1|TRBV11-2|-|-
TGTGCCAGCACCCCAGGTCGGCGCTCCACCTACAATGAGCAGTTCTTC
CASTPGRRSTYNEQFF
>TRBJ2-2|TRBV19|TRBD2|-
TGTGCCAGTAGTAAAGAGGGACTAGCAAGGCCCGGGGAGCTGTTTTTT
CASSKEGLARPGELFF
>TRBJ2-2|TRBV4-1|-|many
TGCGCCAGCAGCCAGAGTAACACCGGGGAGCTGTTTTTT
CASSQSNTGELFF
>TRBJ1-2|TRBV2|TRBD1|-
TGTGCCAGCAGGCCGAATAGGGACAGGGGGCGTAAAGGCTACACCTTC
CASRPNRDRGRKGYTF
>TRBJ2-7|TRBV5-4|TRBD2|-
TGTGCCAGCAGCTTGTCCCTAGCGGGAGCAGGCGAGCAGTACTTC
CASSLSLAGAGEQYF
>TRBJ2-1|TRBV2|-|-
TGTGCCAGCAGTATTTCTAGGGATGAGCAGTTCTTC
CASSISRDEQFF
>TRBJ1-4|TRBV7-9|-|-
TGTGCCAGCAGCCGATGGACAAGTGCAACTAATGAAAAACTGTTTTTT
CASSRWTSATNEKLFF
>TRBJ1-1|TRBV11-3|TRBD1|-
TGTGCCAGCAGCCCTTTTACAGGGGCGAACACTGAAGCTTTCTTT
CASSPFTGANTEAFF
>TRBJ2-7|TRBV7-2|TRBD1|-
TGTGCCAGCAGCTCACTAGGACAGGGGAGTAACGAGCAGTACTTC
CASSSLGQGSNEQYF
>TRBJ2-5|TRBV4-1|TRBD1|-
TGCGCCAGCAGCCAGACGGACAGGGTGAGAGAGACCCAGTACTTC
CASSQTDRVRETQYF
>TRBJ2-2|TRBV7-9|-|-
TGTGCCAGCGAGAGACGATTGAACACCGGGGAGCTGTTTTTT
CASERRLNTGELFF
>TRBJ2-1|TRBV6-6|TRBD2|few
TGTGCCAGCAGTATCCGGGGGGGGCATGAGCAGTTCTTC
CASSIRGGHEQFF
>TRBJ2-7|TRBV18|-|-
TGTGCCAGCTCCCTTCTCGGGACCGCGCTTTACGAGCAGTACTTC
CASSLLGTALYEQYF
>TRBJ1-1|TRBV6-5|TRBD1|-
TGTGCCAGCAGCGACGGGACAGTCTACGAAGCTTTCTTT
CASSDGTVYEAFF
>TRBJ2-5|TRBV27|-|once
TGTGCCAGCAGTTTAGAGTACGGACAGAAGACCCAGTACTTC
CASSLEYGQKTQYF
>TRBJ2-2|TRBV2|-|-
TGTGCCAGCCTTGAATTCGCGAACACCGGGGAGCTGTTTTTT
CASLEFANTGELFF
>TRBJ1-1|TRBV4-3|-|many
TGCGCCAGCAGCCAAGATCCAGTGAACACTGAAGCTTTCTTT
CASSQDPVNTEAFF
>TRBJ2-7|TRBV4-2|-|-
TGTGCCAGCAGCCAAGCAGGCGAGCACGAGCAGTACTTC
CASSQAGEHEQYF
>TRBJ1-1|TRBV2|TRBD1|-
TGTGCCAGCAGGGGGACAGGAGGTTTGAACACTGAAGCTTTCTTT
CASRGTGGLNTEAFF
>TRBJ1-3|TRBV5-1|-|many
TGCGCCAGCAGCTTGAGACCCTCTGGAAACACCATATATTTT
CASSLRPSGNTIYF
>TRBJ2-7|TRBV19|-|once
TGTGCCAGTAGTATATCTTGGGACGGACGGCAGCAGTACTTC
CASSISWDGRQQYF
>TRBJ1-5|TRBV28|TRBD1|-
TGTGCCAGCAGTTTAGGAGGGGGCGCAGGACAGCCCCAGCATTTT
CASSLGGGAGQPQHF
>TRBJ2-2|TRBV10-3|TRBD1|-
TGTGCCATCAAAGGGGGCGTTGTAGGGGAGCTGTTTTTT
CAIKGGVVGELFF
>TRBJ1-2|TRBV28|-|-
TGTGCCAGCAGTTCAGACACCCTAGGGAGCTATGGCTACACCTTC
CASSSDTLGSYGYTF
>TRBJ2-7|TRBV9|TRBD2|-
TGTGCCAGCAGCGGTAGCGGGAGTGGGAACGAGCAGTACTTC
CASSGSGSGNEQYF
>TRBJ2-7|TRBV2|-|-
TGTGCCAGCAGTGAAAAGGGGCGCTCCTACGAGCAGTACTTC
CASSEKGRSYEQYF
>TRBJ2-5|TRBV7-7|-|-
TGTGCCAGCAGCTTAGCCCTAGGGGGTTTTGGGGAGACCCAGTACTTC
CASSLALGGFGETQYF
>TRBJ1-4|TRBV29-1|TRBD1|-
TGCAGCGTGACCGGGACAGCGGGAACAACTAATGAAAAACTGTTTTTT
CSVTGTAGTTNEKLFF
>TRBJ2-1|TRBV28|-|-
TGTGCCAGCACCCATCCCGAGGGGGAGCAGTTCTTC
CASTHPEGEQFF